This TCR beta chain appears in the sequencing data of a study of regulatory T cells in long-lasting Graves disease. Study results and limitations: The study examined only peripheral blood, not thyroid tissue. Patients with persistent Graves' had lower TCR diversity than newly diagnosed patients. Persistent disease was characterized by preferential usage of TRBV28, TRBJ1-2 and TRBJ2-5.

CDR3 regions were amplified by Arm-PCR using iRepertoire HTBI primers to build TCR beta libraries. TCRdb ran MiXCR on the multiplex PCR reads and lists one entry per CDR3 protein. This table holds about 460,000 distinct CDR3 sequences, around 13% found once. Time point of the sample: newly diagnosed GD, antithyroid drugs for less than 3 months. There was RNA extracted from PBMCs, and the TCR library was made from it. This clonotype was picked up a small number of times. Its antigen remains unknown. V lost 1 base and J 3 bases, leaving 7 bases between the germline ends. The germline gives CDR1 SQVTM, CDR2 ANQGSEA. CDR3 length equals 12 residues. This same sample was also taken into another study, of T cells in Graves' hyperthyroidism and ophthalmopathy.

Source: peripheral blood mononuclear cells (PBMCs), taken at new diagnosis, from a patient treated with antithyroid drugs. The gene calls are TRBV29-1 and TRBJ2-7; D gene unclear. The TCR comes from a woman in her forties or fifties with Graves disease. The chain's CDR3 is CSVEVQNYEQYF. CDR3 coding DNA: TGCAGCGTTGAAGTTCAGAACTACGAGCAGTACTTC.